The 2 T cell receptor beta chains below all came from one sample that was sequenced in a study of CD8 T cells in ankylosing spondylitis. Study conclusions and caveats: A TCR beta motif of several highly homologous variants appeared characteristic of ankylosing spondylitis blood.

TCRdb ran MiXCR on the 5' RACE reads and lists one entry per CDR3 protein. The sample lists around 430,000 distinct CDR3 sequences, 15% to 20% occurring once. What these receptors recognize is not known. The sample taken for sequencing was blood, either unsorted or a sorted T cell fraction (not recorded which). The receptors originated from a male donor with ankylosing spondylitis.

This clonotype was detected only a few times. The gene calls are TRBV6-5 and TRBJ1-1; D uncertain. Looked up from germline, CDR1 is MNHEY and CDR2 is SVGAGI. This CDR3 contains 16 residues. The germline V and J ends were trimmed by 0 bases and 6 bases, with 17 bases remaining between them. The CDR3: CASSYSRVGRAPEAFF. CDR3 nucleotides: TGTGCCAGCAGTTACTCACGGGTGGGGAGAGCCCCTGAAGCTTTCTTT.

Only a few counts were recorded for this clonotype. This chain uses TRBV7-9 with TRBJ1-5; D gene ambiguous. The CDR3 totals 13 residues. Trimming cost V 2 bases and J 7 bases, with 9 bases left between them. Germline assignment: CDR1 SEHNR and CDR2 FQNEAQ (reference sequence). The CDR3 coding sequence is TGTGCCAGCAGCTTATCCAGTGAGCAGCCCCAGCATTTT. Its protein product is CASSLSSEQPQHF.